These T cell receptor beta chains were read from a single sample in a study of blood T cell repertoires in COVID-19. Repertoires were generated with immunoSEQ multiplex PCR, while TCRdb's copy carries only in-frame clones and drops some. Altogether 90,000 to 150,000 clones are present, 85% being singletons, with the ten largest covering 11%. The sample was peripheral blood. The receptor source for this set is a man older than 75 with acute or convalescent COVID-19. CDR3s include the opening cysteine and the closing phenylalanine or tryptophan. The D gene is left open where the match is weak. Size values are once, few and many counts, or a class for expanded clones, and some rows have none.

clone_size	d_call	v_call	j_call	cdr3_aa	cdr3_nt
-	TRBD1	TRBV5-6	TRBJ1-4	CASSRRTGRATNEKLFF	TGTGCCAGCAGCCGCCGGACAGGGAGAGCAACTAATGAAAAACTGTTTTTT
-	-	TRBV11-2	TRBJ1-5	CASSLEAGKPQHF	TGTGCCAGCAGCTTAGAGGCGGGGAAGCCCCAGCATTTT
-	TRBD1	TRBV4-2	TRBJ1-2	CASSQDLNSGGAAGYTF	TGTGCCAGCAGCCAAGATTTGAATTCAGGGGGCGCGGCTGGCTACACCTTC
-	TRBD1	TRBV4-1	TRBJ2-7	CASSQEIGTAYYEQYF	TGCGCCAGCAGCCAAGAGATAGGGACAGCCTACTACGAGCAGTACTTC
-	TRBD2	TRBV10-3	TRBJ2-2	CAISESGGLAGVTNTGELFF	TGTGCCATCAGTGAGTCCGGGGGACTAGCGGGAGTCACGAACACCGGGGAGCTGTTTTTT
few	TRBD2	TRBV3-1/TRBV3-2	TRBJ2-1	CASSQDPAGDVYNEQFF	TGTGCCAGCAGCCAAGATCCAGCGGGAGACGTCTACAATGAGCAGTTCTTC
-	-	TRBV7-2	TRBJ2-3	CASSVQGDTQYF	TGTGCCAGCAGCGTCCAGGGTGATACGCAGTATTTT
-	TRBD2	TRBV18	TRBJ2-1	CASSPPGGSTPTSEQFF	TGTGCCAGCTCACCACCGGGAGGGTCTACACCTACTAGTGAGCAGTTCTTC
-	TRBD1	TRBV7-9	TRBJ1-2	CASSLGTGSSYGYTF	TGTGCCAGCAGCTTAGGGACAGGCAGTTCCTATGGCTACACCTTC
-	-	TRBV5-4	TRBJ2-3	CASSFGPFADTQYF	TGTGCCAGCAGCTTTGGGCCCTTTGCAGATACGCAGTATTTT
-	-	TRBV9	TRBJ2-2	CASSRMGLLQNTGELFF	TGTGCCAGCAGCCGGATGGGCCTCCTACAGAACACCGGGGAGCTGTTTTTT
-	-	TRBV29-1	TRBJ2-5	CSGWGGVRETQYF	TGCAGCGGCTGGGGCGGCGTGAGGGAGACCCAGTACTTC
-	TRBD2	TRBV28	TRBJ2-4	CASSLGLAGDIQYF	TGTGCCAGCAGTCTGGGACTAGCGGGTGACATTCAGTACTTC